The clone carrying this TCR beta chain was seen a few times. The antigen is undetermined. The data stem from a study of metastatic and nonmetastatic thyroid tumors. Study in general: Repertoire data that came from the blood and tumor or nodule tissue of malignant and benign thyroid patients were compared. Findings of the study overall: Compared with benign nodules, malignant thyroid tumors were reported to have significantly higher TCR beta diversity in both blood and tumor.

Source study methods: To classify distant metastasis in papillary thyroid cancer, a model was built from CDR3 differences across clinicopathological groups. MiXCR reprocessed the PCR reads for TCRdb. Here the V and J calls rest on TCRdb's processing, not on the authors' analysis. Of about 39,000 clones listed, around a fifth were seen once; the top ten hold about a sixth. Germline V gives CDR1 MNHNS, CDR2 SASEGT. V gave up 2 bases and J gave up 13 bases, with 21 bases separating them. The CDR3 consists of 15 residues. There were no patients who had received any treatment before thyroid surgery. The TCR comes from a female donor with papillary thyroid cancer or a benign thyroid nodule (not recorded which). Some clones in this sample may be carry-over from other donors' samples. The chain joins TRBV6-1 to TRBJ2-1; D is possibly TRBD1 or TRBD2 (5 bases each). Material for sequencing was blood. This CDR3 is CASSEPGRRRNYQFF. In DNA, the CDR3 is TGTGCCAGCAGTGAACCGGGACGCAGAAGAAATTATCAGTTCTTC.